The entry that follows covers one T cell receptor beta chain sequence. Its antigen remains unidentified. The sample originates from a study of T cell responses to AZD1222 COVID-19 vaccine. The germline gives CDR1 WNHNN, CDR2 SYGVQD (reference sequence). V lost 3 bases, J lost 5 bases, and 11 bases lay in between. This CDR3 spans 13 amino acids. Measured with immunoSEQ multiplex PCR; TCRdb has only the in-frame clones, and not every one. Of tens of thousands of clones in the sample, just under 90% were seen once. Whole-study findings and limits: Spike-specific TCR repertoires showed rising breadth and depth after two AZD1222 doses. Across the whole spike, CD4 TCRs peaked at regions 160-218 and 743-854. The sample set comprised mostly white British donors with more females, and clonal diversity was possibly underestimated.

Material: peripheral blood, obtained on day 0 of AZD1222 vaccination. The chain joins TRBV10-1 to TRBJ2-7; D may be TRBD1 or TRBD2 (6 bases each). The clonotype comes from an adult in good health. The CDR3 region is CASSDWGANEQYF. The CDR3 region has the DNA TGCGCCAGCAGTGACTGGGGGGCGAACGAGCAGTACTTC.